This T cell receptor beta chain was sequenced for a study of T cell responses to AZD1222 COVID-19 vaccine. Repertoires were generated with immunoSEQ multiplex PCR, while TCRdb's copy carries only in-frame clones and drops some. The table includes over 110,000 clones, about 92% detected once. The CDR3 consists of 12 residues. Germline CDR1 SGDLS, CDR2 YYNGEE. Trimming cost V 4 bases and J 5 bases, with 10 bases left between them. Source: peripheral blood, taken after recovery from COVID-19. The clonotype comes from an adult who had recovered from COVID-19. The J gene is TRBJ2-7, the V gene TRBV9; D might be TRBD2 (5 bases). In nucleotides, the CDR3 is TGTGCCAGCAGCCCAGACGGGGACGAGCAGTACTTC. Translation gives CASSPDGDEQYF. The entire variable domain, with the rest obtained from reference TRBV9 and TRBJ2-7, is as follows: DSGVTQTPKHLITATGQRVTLRCSPRSGDLSVYWYQQSLDQGLQFLIQYYNGEERAKGNILERFSAQQFPDLHSELNLSSLELGDSALYFCASSPDGDEQYFGPGTRLTVT.